The clone carrying this TCR beta chain showed up just a few times. The time point was: pre-sensitization, week 0. The treatment was: therapeutic diphenylcyclopropenone sensitization with weekly scalp DPC. Using its own MiXCR run on the RACE reads, TCRdb lists one record per CDR3 protein. Among about 350,000 distinct CDR3 sequences listed, around 5.5% were seen once. The sample belongs to a study of human T cells and chemical hapten exposure. The receptor comes from a woman aged 18-29 years with alopecia areata. Some clones in this sample may be carry-over from other donors' samples. The specimen comprised whole blood, sampled in connection with sensitization to the hapten diphenylcyclopropenone (DPC).

CDR3 coding DNA: TGTGCCAGCAGCTCGAATTCAGGATATACGCAGTATTTT. Protein sequence: CASSSNSGYTQYF. V gene TRBV7-2 combines with J gene TRBJ2-3; D unresolved. The CDR3 runs to 13 residues. Germline V gene data show CDR1 as SGHTA and CDR2 as FQGNSA. V was shortened by 4 bases and J by 7 bases, with 12 bases between the two germline ends.